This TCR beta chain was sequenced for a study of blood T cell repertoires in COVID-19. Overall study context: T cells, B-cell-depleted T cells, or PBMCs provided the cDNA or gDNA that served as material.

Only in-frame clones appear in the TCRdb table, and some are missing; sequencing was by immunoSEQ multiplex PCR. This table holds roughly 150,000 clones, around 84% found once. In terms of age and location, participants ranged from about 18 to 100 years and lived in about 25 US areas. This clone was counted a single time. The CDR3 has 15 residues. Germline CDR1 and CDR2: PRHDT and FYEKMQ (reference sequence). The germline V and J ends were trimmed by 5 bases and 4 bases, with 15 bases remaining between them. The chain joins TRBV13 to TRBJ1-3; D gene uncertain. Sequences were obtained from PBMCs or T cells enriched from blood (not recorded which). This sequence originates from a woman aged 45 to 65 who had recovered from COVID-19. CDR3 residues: CASSHKLVAGNTIYF. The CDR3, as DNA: TGTGCCAGCAGCCATAAACTTGTAGCAGGAAACACCATATATTTT.